These 25 T cell receptor beta chains were sequenced from one sample in a study of T cell repertoires in cytomegalovirus infection. TCRdb called the reads again in MiXCR, with one record for every CDR3 protein. The data show 310,000 or so distinct CDR3 sequences, roughly 25% seen once. Their cognate antigens are unknown. This specimen consisted of cultured PBMCs, obtained from culture after CMV antigen stimulation. These receptor sequences come from a human donor in good health (CMV status not recorded). Some clones in this sample may be carry-over from other donors' samples.

This clonotype has a count of ten or more. The chain combines TRBV7-2 with TRBJ1-1; 8 positions match TRBD1. The CDR3 is 16 residues long. V gave up 2 bases and J gave up 0 bases; unmatched junction bases: 5. CDR1 is SGHTA, CDR2 FQGNSA, per germline. The CDR3 nucleotides read TGTGCCAGCAGCTTAACGGGACAGGCAATGAACACTGAAGCTTTCTTT. Its translation: CASSLTGQAMNTEAFF.

This chain connects TRBV29-1 to TRBJ1-1; perhaps TRBD1 as D (6 bases). The length of the CDR3 is 13 residues. The germline CDR1 and CDR2 sequences are SQVTM and ANQGSEA. V was trimmed by 7 bases and J by 5 bases, leaving 17 bases between them. Here the CDR3 DNA reads TGCAGCGCCCTGACGGGGGCAGGGACTGAAGCTTTCTTT. It codes for CSALTGAGTEAFF.

This chain connects TRBV12-3 or TRBV12-4 to TRBJ1-6, with D possibly being TRBD1 (5 bases). V lost 2 bases to trimming and J lost 15 bases, with 8 bases between them. The length of the CDR3 is 11 residues. The CDR3 region has the DNA TGTGCCAGCAGTTTATACAGGAACCTCCACTTT. Protein sequence: CASSLYRNLHF.

Ten or more counts support this clonotype. The chain uses TRBV7-2 and TRBJ2-1; a possible D gene is TRBD2 (5 bases). The CDR3 covers 15 residues. The V gene lost 5 bases and the J gene lost 3 bases, with 14 bases spanning the gap. The V gene's germline CDR1 is SGHTA and CDR2 FQGNSA. CDR3: CASSPRVVGYNEQFF. In nucleotides, the CDR3 is TGTGCCAGCAGCCCGCGGGTCGTAGGCTACAATGAGCAGTTCTTC.

The chain recombines TRBV7-6 with TRBJ1-6; 8 nucleotides match TRBD1. The CDR3 spans 14 residues. V lost 7 bases to trimming and J lost 7 bases; unmatched junction nucleotides: 6. Germline V gene data show CDR1 as SGHVS and CDR2 as FNYEAQ. The DNA for the CDR3 is TGTGCCAGCACGTCCGGACAGGGAAATTCACCCCTCCACTTT. Amino acid sequence: CASTSGQGNSPLHF.

This clonotype was seen at least ten times. The V gene is TRBV5-1, the J gene TRBJ1-2; D is uncertain. Germline values: CDR1 SGHRS, CDR2 YFSETQ. The CDR3 length is 15 residues. Trimming took off 0 bases at V and 3 bases at J, with 12 bases between the two ends. In DNA form, the CDR3 reads TGCGCCAGCAGCTTGGGAGACAAGGCTTACTATGGCTACACCTTC. Amino acids: CASSLGDKAYYGYTF.

V and J are TRBV19 and TRBJ2-1; no clear D gene. The CDR3 spans 13 residues. Trimming took 5 bases from V and 8 from J, leaving 13 bases between them. Germline CDR1 reads LNHDA; CDR2 reads SQIVND (reference sequence). The CDR3 nucleotides read TGTGCCAGTAGTTGGTTAGCCCGTGATGAGCAGTTCTTC. This sequence encodes CASSWLARDEQFF.

The chain recombines TRBV6-8 with TRBJ2-2; 15 bases agree with TRBD2. Germline CDR1 MNHGY, CDR2 SAAAGT. J lost 5 bases, V lost 5 bases, and 9 bases had no gene match. The CDR3 covers 18 residues. CDR3 DNA: TGTGCCAGCAGTCTATTCCCGGGACTAGCGGGAGGAACCGGGGAGCTGTTTTTT. Protein product: CASSLFPGLAGGTGELFF.

V is TRBV12-3 or TRBV12-4 and J is TRBJ2-1; D possibly matches TRBD1 or TRBD2 (6 bases each). Trimming shortened V by 3 bases and J by 5 bases, and 14 bases separated the two germline ends. The CDR3 is 15 amino acids. The CDR3 reads CASSLGGGADNEQFF. The CDR3 DNA reads as TGTGCCAGCAGTTTGGGGGGCGGGGCGGACAATGAGCAGTTCTTC.

This clonotype was counted a few times. V and J are TRBV7-2 and TRBJ1-5; possible D gene TRBD1, 5 bases. CDR1 SGHTA and CDR2 FQGNSA come from the germline V gene. V lost 2 bases, J lost 0 bases, and 11 bases lay in between. This CDR3 has 16 amino acids. CDR3 bases: TGTGCCAGCAGCTTATTGCAGGGAGGTAGCAATCAGCCCCAGCATTTT. It translates to CASSLLQGGSNQPQHF.

J is TRBJ1-1 and V is TRBV27; no definite D call. Per the germline V gene, CDR1 is MNHEY and CDR2 is SMNVEV (reference sequence). There are 14 residues in the CDR3. Trimming left V 5 bases short and J 5 bases short, with 15 bases between. In DNA form, the CDR3 reads TGTGCCAGCAGTCCGGGTGATGGTTGGACTGAAGCTTTCTTT. Translated: CASSPGDGWTEAFF.

In its sample, this clonotype was seen a few times. V gene TRBV29-1 combines with J gene TRBJ2-2; D may be TRBD2 (6 bases). The germline gives CDR1 SQVTM, CDR2 ANQGSEA. The CDR3 is 13 amino acids. V was cut by 3 bases and J by 1 base, with 6 bases left in between. CDR3 amino acids: CSVEEGNTGELFF. CDR3 coding DNA: TGCAGCGTTGAGGAGGGGAACACCGGGGAGCTGTTTTTT.

This clonotype was found many times. The V call is TRBV7-2, the J call TRBJ2-5; no reliable D call. The germline V and J ends were trimmed by 2 bases and 5 bases, with 12 bases remaining between them. This CDR3 has 14 residues. CDR1 and CDR2 (germline): SGHTA, FQGNSA. The CDR3 protein is CASSLNWGRETQYF. CDR3 coding DNA: TGTGCCAGCAGCTTAAATTGGGGAAGGGAGACCCAGTACTTC.

There are many counts of this clonotype. The chain links TRBV7-2 to TRBJ2-4; 11 nucleotides agree with TRBD1. Germline CDR1 reads SGHTA; CDR2 reads FQGNSA. V lost 5 bases and J lost 7; bases outside the gene matches: 4. The CDR3 covers 14 residues. Here the CDR3 reads CASSARDRGNIQYF. The CDR3 DNA is TGTGCCAGCAGCGCACGGGACAGGGGGAACATTCAGTACTTC.

This clonotype came up many times. The chain couples TRBV7-8 to TRBJ2-7; no definite D call. There are 14 residues in the CDR3. The V and J ends lost 1 base and 2 bases respectively, with 9 bases between them. Germline CDR1 and CDR2: SGHVS and FQNEAQ. In DNA form, the CDR3 reads TGTGCCAGCAGCTTAGATAAGGGTACCTACGAGCAGTACTTC. As protein: CASSLDKGTYEQYF.

This clonotype appeared many times. The V gene is TRBV4-1, the J gene TRBJ1-5, with D unresolved. Germline V CDR1 and CDR2: MGHRA, YSYEKL. V was trimmed by 0 bases and J by 1 base, leaving 16 bases between them. This CDR3 spans 18 amino acids. For the CDR3, the DNA is TGCGCCAGCAGCCAAGAGGATCCGGGTTCGAACAGCAATCAGCCCCAGCATTTT. Translated, it gives CASSQEDPGSNSNQPQHF.

This clonotype was counted at least ten times. The rearrangement uses TRBV7-2 and TRBJ2-1; possible D gene TRBD1, 6 bases. The germline V and J ends were trimmed by 4 bases and 12 bases, with 22 bases remaining between them. Germline CDR1 reads SGHTA; CDR2 reads FQGNSA. This CDR3 comprises 15 residues. CDR3 in amino acids: CASSSSQGISWGQFF. CDR3 DNA sequence: TGTGCCAGCAGCTCCTCACAGGGAATCTCCTGGGGGCAGTTCTTC.

The chain joins TRBV29-1 to TRBJ2-1; D may be TRBD1 (6 bases). Per germline, CDR1 SQVTM and CDR2 ANQGSEA. Trimming took off 1 base at V and 10 bases at J, with 14 bases between the two ends. This CDR3 spans 13 amino acids. The CDR3 spells CSVEGQTGGEQFF. CDR3 nucleotide sequence: TGCAGCGTTGAAGGACAGACAGGTGGGGAGCAGTTCTTC.

This chain uses TRBV6-6 with TRBJ1-5; D is unresolved. The V and J ends lost 2 bases and 2 bases respectively, with 10 bases between them. CDR3 length: 15 amino acids. CDR1 is MNHNY, CDR2 SVGAGI, per germline (reference sequence). CDR3: CASSYSIPGNQPQHF. The CDR3 nucleotides are TGTGCCAGCAGTTACAGCATCCCGGGCAATCAGCCCCAGCATTTT.

This sequence joins TRBV7-2 and TRBJ2-5, with TRBD1 matching 8 bases. V shed 6 bases, J shed 5 bases, and the junction held 8 bases outside the gene matches. There are 14 residues in the CDR3. CDR1 and CDR2 from the germline V gene are SGHTA and FQGNSA. The CDR3 region has the DNA TGTGCCAGCAGATTTGACAGGGGAAGCGAGACCCAGTACTTC. Its translation is CASRFDRGSETQYF.

This clonotype occurred a few times. The chain recombines TRBV6-5 with TRBJ2-1; D may be TRBD2 (5 bases). Germline assignment: CDR1 MNHEY and CDR2 SVGAGI. This CDR3 comprises 15 residues. Trimming took off 4 bases at V and 5 bases at J, with 15 bases between the two ends. The CDR3 sequence is CASSFLEVGNNEQFF. CDR3 DNA: TGTGCCAGCAGTTTCTTGGAGGTGGGGAACAATGAGCAGTTCTTC.

Many counts were recorded for this clonotype. CDR3 nucleotide sequence: TGTGCCAGCAGTCCGCCGAGGGGGGGCCTACAATCCGGAGCCAACGTCCTGACTTTC. It is translated as CASSPPRGGLQSGANVLTF. V gene TRBV12-3 or TRBV12-4 combines with J gene TRBJ2-6; tentatively, D is TRBD2 (7 bases). CDR3 length: 19 residues. Trimming left V 5 bases short and J 7 bases short, with 27 bases between.

This clonotype occurred many times. The chain carries TRBV6-1 and TRBJ1-5, with no clear D. The germline V gene encodes CDR1 MNHNS and CDR2 SASEGT. CDR3 length: 15 amino acids. Trimming shortened V by 6 bases and J by 1 base, and 13 bases separated the two germline ends. The CDR3 reads CASRRSWRSNQPQHF. The CDR3 DNA follows: TGTGCCAGCAGAAGGTCATGGAGGAGCAATCAGCCCCAGCATTTT.

Here the CDR3 reads CSLGVRGKLFF. In DNA form, the CDR3 reads TGCAGCTTGGGAGTTAGGGGAAAACTGTTTTTT. The gene calls are TRBV29-1 and TRBJ1-4; possibly TRBD1 for D (5 bases). CDR1 is SQVTM, CDR2 ANQGSEA, per germline. The V end was cut by 8 bases, the J end by 10 bases, with 14 bases between. The CDR3 totals 11 residues.

This clonotype was observed a handful of times. The V gene is TRBV4-3, the J gene TRBJ2-5; 11 bases map to TRBD1. This CDR3 is built from 16 residues. After removal of 3 bases from V and 4 bases from J, the junction contained 7 bases not matched to a gene. The V gene's germline CDR1 is LGHNA and CDR2 YSLEER. The CDR3 nucleotides read TGCGCCAGCAGCCAGACCGGGACAGGGGGTACAGAGACCCAGTACTTC. It translates to CASSQTGTGGTETQYF.